This is a list of T cell receptor beta chains from one sample in a study of shared clonotypes between healthy human individuals. The table came from immunoSEQ multiplex PCR; TCRdb's copy has only in-frame clones and leaves some out. The sample contains over 1.5 million clones, approximately 98% of which appear only once. The sequenced sample consisted of naive CD4+ T cells sorted from blood. All receptors come from a man aged 25 to 40 in good health. Each CDR3 is given with its conserved first and last residue. A D gene is named only where the DNA matches it firmly. Only part of the rows carry a size: once, few, many, or a class if the clone is expanded.

j_gene: TRBJ2-1; len: 15; v_gene: TRBV5-4; abundance: .; d_gene: TRBD2; CDR3aa: CASSTSGLAGNEQFF; CDR3nt: TGTGCCAGCAGCACCTCGGGACTAGCCGGCAATGAGCAGTTCTTC
j_gene: TRBJ2-1; len: 15; v_gene: TRBV29-1; abundance: .; d_gene: .; CDR3aa: CSVEDRSTSYNEQFF; CDR3nt: TGCAGCGTTGAAGATCGATCTACCTCCTACAATGAGCAGTTCTTC
j_gene: TRBJ2-3; len: 17; v_gene: TRBV7-9; abundance: .; d_gene: TRBD2; CDR3aa: CASSLGGLAGIKDTQYF; CDR3nt: TGTGCCAGCAGCTTAGGGGGGCTAGCGGGAATTAAGGATACGCAGTATTTT
j_gene: TRBJ1-2; len: 12; v_gene: TRBV9; abundance: .; d_gene: .; CDR3aa: CASSVEGLGYTF; CDR3nt: TGTGCCAGCAGCGTAGAAGGGCTCGGCTACACCTTC
j_gene: TRBJ2-1; len: 13; v_gene: TRBV7-2; abundance: .; d_gene: .; CDR3aa: CASSLGGGDEQFF; CDR3nt: TGTGCCAGCAGCTTAGGGGGAGGAGATGAGCAGTTCTTC
j_gene: TRBJ1-5; len: 13; v_gene: TRBV6-1; abundance: .; d_gene: .; CDR3aa: CASSGQLNQPQHF; CDR3nt: TGTGCCAGCAGCGGACAACTCAATCAGCCCCAGCATTTT
j_gene: TRBJ1-2; len: 15; v_gene: TRBV6-1; abundance: .; d_gene: .; CDR3aa: CASSELGQKIYGYTF; CDR3nt: TGTGCCAGCAGTGAATTGGGGCAGAAGATATATGGCTACACCTTC
j_gene: TRBJ1-1; len: 15; v_gene: TRBV19; abundance: .; d_gene: .; CDR3aa: CASSTPGHLVTEAFF; CDR3nt: TGTGCCAGTAGTACTCCGGGACACCTTGTAACTGAAGCTTTCTTT
j_gene: TRBJ2-1; len: 17; v_gene: TRBV7-3; abundance: once; d_gene: TRBD2; CDR3aa: CASSLPASGRSYNEQFF; CDR3nt: TGTGCCAGCAGCTTACCGGCTAGCGGGAGGAGTTACAATGAGCAGTTCTTC
j_gene: TRBJ2-5; len: 12; v_gene: TRBV30; abundance: .; d_gene: TRBD2; CDR3aa: CAGEGGSETQYF; CDR3nt: TGTGCTGGAGAGGGAGGGTCGGAGACCCAGTACTTC
j_gene: TRBJ2-1; len: 16; v_gene: TRBV18; abundance: .; d_gene: TRBD2; CDR3aa: CASSPPVAGVYNEQFF; CDR3nt: TGTGCCAGCTCACCACCTGTAGCGGGAGTCTACAATGAGCAGTTCTTC
j_gene: TRBJ2-2; len: 15; v_gene: TRBV2; abundance: .; d_gene: TRBD1; CDR3aa: CASSDLDRGTGELFF; CDR3nt: TGTGCCAGCAGTGATCTGGACAGGGGAACCGGGGAGCTGTTTTTT
j_gene: TRBJ2-2; len: 15; v_gene: TRBV19; abundance: .; d_gene: TRBD2; CDR3aa: CASSAREGRTGELFF; CDR3nt: TGTGCCAGTAGTGCTCGGGAGGGCCGGACCGGGGAGCTGTTTTTT
j_gene: TRBJ2-1; len: 16; v_gene: TRBV5-4; abundance: .; d_gene: TRBD2; CDR3aa: CASSLGGTSDYNEQFF; CDR3nt: TGTGCCAGCAGCTTGGGGGGGACTAGCGACTACAATGAGCAGTTCTTC
j_gene: TRBJ2-5; len: 14; v_gene: TRBV2; abundance: .; d_gene: .; CDR3aa: CASSDLGRRETQYF; CDR3nt: TGTGCCAGCAGTGACCTCGGGCGTCGGGAGACCCAGTACTTC
j_gene: TRBJ2-1; len: 13; v_gene: TRBV7-9; abundance: .; d_gene: .; CDR3aa: CASSLRHYNEQFF; CDR3nt: TGTGCCAGCAGCTTAAGGCATTACAATGAGCAGTTCTTC
j_gene: TRBJ2-6; len: 18; v_gene: TRBV5-4; abundance: .; d_gene: TRBD1; CDR3aa: CASSIRTGESSGANVLTF; CDR3nt: TGTGCCAGCAGCATTCGGACAGGGGAAAGCTCTGGGGCCAACGTCCTGACTTTC
j_gene: TRBJ2-1; len: 13; v_gene: TRBV11-2; abundance: once; d_gene: .; CDR3aa: CASLPAAEKEQFF; CDR3nt: TGTGCCAGCCTCCCCGCCGCGGAGAAGGAGCAGTTCTTC
j_gene: TRBJ2-1; len: 17; v_gene: TRBV25-1; abundance: .; d_gene: TRBD2; CDR3aa: CASGGLAGGPPYNEQFF; CDR3nt: TGTGCCAGCGGTGGACTAGCGGGAGGGCCACCCTACAATGAGCAGTTCTTC
j_gene: TRBJ2-5; len: 12; v_gene: TRBV29-1; abundance: .; d_gene: .; CDR3aa: CSVEWSQETQYF; CDR3nt: TGCAGCGTTGAATGGTCCCAAGAGACCCAGTACTTC
j_gene: TRBJ1-3; len: 15; v_gene: TRBV5-1; abundance: .; d_gene: .; CDR3aa: CASSLVAASGNTIYF; CDR3nt: TGCGCCAGCAGCTTGGTTGCAGCCTCTGGAAACACCATATATTTT
j_gene: TRBJ1-2; len: 12; v_gene: TRBV7-9; abundance: .; d_gene: .; CDR3aa: CASSFPAYGYTF; CDR3nt: TGTGCCAGCAGCTTTCCAGCCTATGGCTACACCTTC
j_gene: TRBJ2-7; len: 14; v_gene: TRBV19; abundance: .; d_gene: .; CDR3aa: CASSPRGGDYEQYF; CDR3nt: TGTGCCAGTAGTCCACGAGGTGGGGACTACGAGCAGTACTTC
j_gene: TRBJ2-1; len: 13; v_gene: TRBV9; abundance: once; d_gene: .; CDR3aa: CASSAPHNNEQFF; CDR3nt: TGTGCCAGCAGTGCCCCCCACAACAATGAGCAGTTCTTC
j_gene: TRBJ1-1; len: 16; v_gene: TRBV9; abundance: .; d_gene: .; CDR3aa: CASSRTGSQRGTEAFF; CDR3nt: TGTGCCAGCAGCCGGACGGGGAGCCAAAGGGGGACTGAAGCTTTCTTT
j_gene: TRBJ2-5; len: 15; v_gene: TRBV29-1; abundance: .; d_gene: .; CDR3aa: CSSAPSGTYQETQYF; CDR3nt: TGCAGCTCGGCACCAAGTGGGACGTACCAAGAGACCCAGTACTTC
j_gene: TRBJ2-7; len: 13; v_gene: TRBV15; abundance: .; d_gene: TRBD2; CDR3aa: CATNQRQGGEQYF; CDR3nt: TGTGCCACCAACCAGCGGCAGGGAGGGGAGCAGTACTTC